Each of the 16 T cell receptor beta chains below was sequenced from the same sample in a study of OX40 agonist ivuxolimab in advanced cancers. Library preparation employed the immunoSEQ multiplex PCR assay. TCRdb obtained this table from immuneACCESS and retained in-frame rearrangements with V and J assigned. These tables miss some clones; where compared with another copy, unresolved V genes account for less than half of the shortfall, and the remainder is unexplained. This sample comprises about 10,000 clones, 79% of them detected only once. Approximately 41% of the sample lies in the top ten. Sample: CD4+ or CD8+ T cells sorted from blood, taken in a trial of the OX40 agonist ivuxolimab. The receptors shown here come from an adult with an advanced solid tumor such as melanoma, head and neck, liver or kidney cancer.

J is TRBJ1-1 and V is TRBV7-6; a possible D gene is TRBD1 (5 bases). The CDR3 runs to 19 residues. CDR1 is SGHVS, CDR2 FNYEAQ, per germline. V shed 1 base and J shed 0 bases, with 21 bases lying between them. Here the CDR3 DNA reads TGTGCCAGCAGCTTAGACAGGTTCTCAATTTCTGTGCTGAACACTGAAGCTTTCTTT. Translating gives CASSLDRFSISVLNTEAFF.

This clone has a handful of counts. The chain uses TRBV19 and TRBJ1-2; D is possibly TRBD1 (6 bases). Germline CDR1 is LNHDA and CDR2 is SQIVND (reference sequence). The ends were cut back, 10 bases at V and 3 bases at J, with 18 bases in the middle. CDR3 length: 14 residues. The CDR3 nucleotides are TGTGCCACCCGGGAGGGGGTAGGTGACTATGGCTACACCTTC. This gives the protein CATREGVGDYGYTF.

The genes are TRBV7-6 and TRBJ2-7; D possibly corresponds to TRBD2 (5 bases). V was trimmed by 0 bases and J by 7 bases, leaving 10 bases between them. This CDR3 region has 13 residues. CDR1 is SGHVS, CDR2 FNYEAQ, per germline. The CDR3 DNA reads TGTGCCAGCAGCTTAGCGCGTAGAGGGGAGCAGTACTTC. Residues: CASSLARRGEQYF.

The gene calls are TRBV6-4 and TRBJ2-3, with D tentatively TRBD1 (6 bases). Trimming took off 0 bases at V and 1 base at J, with 8 bases between the two ends. The length of the CDR3 is 15 residues. CDR1 is MRHNA, CDR2 SNTAGT, per germline. CDR3 region: CASSDSSGGTDTQYF. For the CDR3, the DNA is TGTGCCAGCAGTGACTCTTCAGGGGGCACAGATACGCAGTATTTT.

The DNA of the CDR3 is TGCGCCAGCACCCCTCCGGCGGGGGAAGGGGACAATGAGCAGTTCTTC. Its translation is CASTPPAGEGDNEQFF. This sequence joins TRBV5-1 and TRBJ2-1, with 7 bases fitting TRBD2. The V gene end was trimmed by 6 bases and the J gene end by 5 bases; junction bases not matched to a gene: 14. Germline V gene sequence: CDR1 SGHRS, CDR2 YFSETQ. The CDR3 has 16 residues.

This clone is a singleton in its sample. The chain uses TRBV6-1 and TRBJ1-1; D is undetermined. The length of the CDR3 is 14 residues. Germline V gene lookup returns CDR1 MNHNS and CDR2 SASEGT. Trimming stripped 5 bases from V and 5 bases from J, with 15 bases between. DNA of the CDR3: TGTGCCAGCAGTTCATCAGGACGAGGTACTGAAGCTTTCTTT. This codes for CASSSSGRGTEAFF.

The V and J genes are TRBV6-1 and TRBJ1-2; 8 nucleotides agree with TRBD1. Germline V gives CDR1 MNHNS, CDR2 SASEGT. V lost 1 base and J lost 1; bases outside the gene matches: 5. The CDR3 is 16 residues long. CDR3 sequence (DNA): TGTGCCAGCAGTGAAGATAGGGACAGGTTTAACTATGGCTACACCTTC. Translated, it gives CASSEDRDRFNYGYTF.

This clone was seen a single time. The chain employs TRBV6-1 and TRBJ2-4; D is ambiguous. The CDR3 length is 13 residues. Germline loops: CDR1 MNHNS, CDR2 SASEGT. With 10 bases removed from V and 0 bases from J, the gap between germline ends came to 10 bases. CDR3 amino acids: CATNKEAKNIQYF. CDR3 coding DNA: TGTGCCACCAACAAGGAAGCCAAAAACATTCAGTACTTC.

The chain has TRBV9 and TRBJ1-2, with a weak D call TRBD1 (6 bases). CDR1 is SGDLS and CDR2 is YYNGEE in the germline V gene. The ends were cut back, 5 bases at V and 10 bases at J, with 21 bases in the middle. The CDR3 has 14 residues. Here the CDR3 reads CASREQGGNQVYTF. The CDR3 DNA is TGTGCCAGCAGGGAACAGGGTGGGAATCAAGTCTACACCTTC.

Sample share makes this clone medium-sized. The chain has TRBV10-2 and TRBJ1-2; 7 bases fit TRBD1. Germline V gene sequence: CDR1 WSHSY, CDR2 SAAADI. V trimming: 8 bases; J trimming: 4 bases; junction bases outside the gene matches: 7. The CDR3 contains 13 residues. CDR3 in amino acids: CASWDSRSYGYTF. In DNA, the CDR3 is TGCGCCAGCTGGGACAGTCGAAGCTATGGCTACACCTTC.

This rearrangement joins TRBV4-1 to TRBJ2-1; D call uncertain. The CDR3 runs 16 residues. V lost 0 bases to trimming and J lost 2 bases, with 11 bases between them. Per germline, CDR1 MGHRA and CDR2 YSYEKL. The CDR3 coding sequence is TGCGCCAGCAGCCAAGATTACAGCCTTACCTACAATGAGCAGTTCTTC. Its translation is CASSQDYSLTYNEQFF.

This chain uses TRBV4-3 with TRBJ2-6; no clear D. The germline V and J ends were trimmed by 3 bases and 1 base, with 13 bases remaining between them. CDR1 LGHNA and CDR2 YSLEER come from the germline V gene. The CDR3 contains 17 residues. CDR3 protein: CASSHLASVSGANVLTF. The CDR3 region has the DNA TGCGCCAGCAGCCACCTCGCCTCGGTGTCTGGGGCCAACGTCCTGACTTTC.

The chain carries TRBV6-4 and TRBJ2-3, with no clear D. The CDR3 runs to 14 residues. Germline V CDR1 and CDR2: MRHNA, SNTAGT. V was shortened by 3 bases and J by 1 base, with 8 bases between the two germline ends. The CDR3 sequence: CASSESSGTDTQYF. CDR3 sequence (DNA): TGTGCCAGCAGTGAAAGCTCGGGCACAGATACGCAGTATTTT.

The chain has TRBV5-1 and TRBJ2-7; no reliable D call. Germline V gene lookup returns CDR1 SGHRS and CDR2 YFSETQ. The CDR3 has 11 amino acids. V was cut by 0 bases and J by 2 bases, with 0 bases left in between. In DNA, the CDR3 is TGCGCCAGCAGCTTGGCCTACGAGCAGTACTTC. Protein sequence: CASSLAYEQYF.

This sequence joins TRBV6-5 and TRBJ2-1; D may be TRBD1 (6 bases). The germline V and J ends were trimmed by 3 bases and 8 bases, with 14 bases remaining between them. CDR1 MNHEY and CDR2 SVGAGI come from the germline V gene. This CDR3 comprises 14 residues. The CDR3 region is CASSYGRGSDEQFF. The CDR3 DNA reads TGTGCCAGCAGTTATGGCAGGGGTAGCGATGAGCAGTTCTTC.

This CDR3 reads CASSDSSGGQTDTQYF. Here the CDR3 DNA reads TGTGCCAGCAGTGACTCTAGCGGGGGCCAAACAGATACGCAGTATTTT. This chain connects TRBV6-4 to TRBJ2-3; 9 positions agree with TRBD2. The CDR3 is made up of 16 amino acids. V shed 0 bases, J shed 3 bases, and the junction held 4 bases outside the gene matches. CDR1 and CDR2 (germline): MRHNA, SNTAGT.